Each of the 29 T cell receptor beta chains below was sequenced from the same sample in a study of control samples from healthy donors and cancer patients. Here immunoSEQ multiplex PCR was the method, and the copy in TCRdb shows in-frame clones only, minus some. The data show roughly 120,000 clones, with 80% to 90% seen just once and approximately 1% held by the top ten. Material for sequencing was PBMCs. The receptors here all came from a woman aged 50 to 60 with colorectal cancer.

V gene TRBV12-3 or TRBV12-4 combines with J gene TRBJ1-2; tentative D call: TRBD1 (5 bases). Trimming cost V 1 base and J 7 bases, with 10 bases left between them. The CDR3 runs to 13 residues. The CDR3 region has the DNA TGTGCCAGCAGTTTAGGGCCGGGGGTTGGCTACACCTTC. This codes for CASSLGPGVGYTF.

This chain connects TRBV29-1 to TRBJ2-5; D is ambiguous. This CDR3 has 12 residues. Trimming removed 0 bases from V and 4 bases from J, with 6 bases in between. Germline V gene data show CDR1 as SQVTM and CDR2 as ANQGSEA. The CDR3 sequence is CSVEDGVETQYF. CDR3 DNA sequence: TGCAGCGTTGAAGACGGCGTAGAGACCCAGTACTTC.

CDR3 DNA: TGTGCCAGCCAGTTATACGATACGCAGTATTTT. It codes for CASQLYDTQYF. The chain recombines TRBV27 with TRBJ2-3; the D is unclear. The CDR3 consists of 11 residues. V was pared by 8 bases and J by 6 bases, with 9 bases between. Germline V CDR1 and CDR2: MNHEY, SMNVEV (reference sequence).

V is TRBV18 and J is TRBJ2-1; 10 bases line up with TRBD2. The germline V gene encodes CDR1 KGHSH and CDR2 LQKENI. Trimming took 3 bases from V and 8 from J; bases not matched to a gene: 4. The CDR3 runs 14 residues. In DNA, the CDR3 is TGTGCCAGCTCACCTCCTAGCGGGAGCTATGAGCAGTTCTTC. This translates into CASSPPSGSYEQFF.

The chain is built from TRBV6-5 and TRBJ1-2, with TRBD1 matching over 8 bases. The CDR3 contains 14 residues. Germline V CDR1 and CDR2: MNHEY, SVGAGI. J was trimmed by 2 bases and V by 7 bases; bases with no gene match: 6. The CDR3 region has the DNA TGTGCCAGCATGAAGGACAGGGCGAACTATGGCTACACCTTC. This sequence encodes CASMKDRANYGYTF.

The V gene is TRBV19, the J gene TRBJ1-4, with 11 positions matching TRBD1. J was trimmed by 4 bases and V by 5 bases; bases with no gene match: 3. Germline V gene lookup returns CDR1 LNHDA and CDR2 SQIVND (reference sequence). This CDR3 has 15 residues. The CDR3 nucleotides read TGTGCCAGTAGTGCCGGGACAGGGGGTAATGAAAAACTGTTTTTT. Its translation is CASSAGTGGNEKLFF.

This chain connects TRBV11-3 to TRBJ2-7; weak D call: TRBD2 (5 bases). The ends were cut back, 3 bases at V and 0 bases at J, with 6 bases in the middle. The V gene's germline CDR1 is SGHNT and CDR2 YENEEA. The CDR3 spans 13 residues. This CDR3 is CASSLDFSYEQYF. The CDR3 coding sequence is TGTGCCAGCAGCTTGGACTTCTCCTACGAGCAGTACTTC.

The rearrangement joins TRBV6-5 to TRBJ2-7, with D unclear. The CDR3 consists of 11 residues. V was trimmed by 4 bases and J by 2 bases, leaving 3 bases between them. CDR1 and CDR2 (germline): MNHEY, SVGAGI. CDR3 amino acids: CASSSPYEQYF. In DNA form, the CDR3 reads TGTGCCAGCAGTTCCCCCTACGAGCAGTACTTC.

This chain joins TRBV10-3 and TRBJ1-1, with TRBD1 matching 8 bases. CDR1 is ENHRY, CDR2 SYGVKD, per germline. The CDR3 is 14 residues long. The J segment lost 7 bases and the V segment lost 3 bases, leaving 7 bases of the junction unmatched. The CDR3 nucleotides are TGTGCCATCAGTGAACCTGACAGGGGCTATGAAGCTTTCTTT. It yields the protein CAISEPDRGYEAFF.

The V call is TRBV7-9, the J call TRBJ2-3, with 12 bases fitting TRBD2. This CDR3 is 18 amino acids long. Germline CDR1 reads SEHNR; CDR2 reads FQNEAQ (reference sequence). J was trimmed by 0 bases and V by 4 bases; bases with no gene match: 8. The CDR3 region has the DNA TGTGCCAGCAGCTCTAGGACTAGCGGGACCGGCAGCACAGATACGCAGTATTTT. Its translation is CASSSRTSGTGSTDTQYF.

This rearrangement joins TRBV19 to TRBJ2-1, with a weak D call TRBD2 (5 bases). The CDR3 has 16 residues. Germline lookup yields CDR1 LNHDA and CDR2 SQIVND (reference sequence). The V gene lost 7 bases and the J gene lost 0 bases, with 16 bases spanning the gap. CDR3 amino acids: CASTKNPGSSYNEQFF. CDR3 DNA: TGTGCCAGTACCAAAAACCCGGGGAGCTCCTACAATGAGCAGTTCTTC.

This clone appeared once. The rearrangement joins TRBV2 to TRBJ2-1, with D perhaps matching TRBD2 (5 bases). The CDR3 is 11 residues long. Germline V gives CDR1 SNHLY, CDR2 FYNNEI. V gave up 8 bases and J gave up 8 bases, with 10 bases separating them. CDR3 loop: CASGPRDEQFF. CDR3 DNA sequence: TGTGCCAGCGGGCCGAGGGATGAGCAGTTCTTC.

This chain links TRBV7-9 with TRBJ1-3; no reliable D call. Germline assignment: CDR1 SEHNR and CDR2 FQNEAQ (reference sequence). Trimming pared 1 base from V and 0 bases from J, leaving 10 bases between. This CDR3 spans 16 amino acids. The CDR3 loop reads CASSLGSGRSGNTIYF. The CDR3 nucleotides are TGTGCCAGCAGCTTAGGGTCAGGCCGCTCTGGAAACACCATATATTTT.

J is TRBJ1-5 and V is TRBV27; no definite D call. V lost 2 bases to trimming and J lost 0 bases, with 5 bases between them. This CDR3 has 14 residues. Germline CDR1 reads MNHEY; CDR2 reads SMNVEV (reference sequence). CDR3: CASSLEYSNQPQHF. The DNA of the CDR3 is TGTGCCAGCAGTTTAGAGTATAGCAATCAGCCCCAGCATTTT.

On this clone: Its ends do not fully match the called genes, so a read error is possible. The chain joins TRBV2 to TRBJ2-2; 12 bases align to TRBD2. The CDR3 runs 15 residues. The germline V gene encodes CDR1 SNHLY and CDR2 FYNNEI. CDR3 sequence reads: CARRGGTSGTGELFF. The CDR3 DNA sequence: TGTGCCCGCAGGGGGGGGACTAGCGGGACCGGGGAGCTGTTTTTT.

V usage is TRBV3-1 (or the pseudogene TRBV3-2) and J usage is TRBJ2-7, with 8 bases aligning to TRBD2. J lost 3 bases, V lost 5 bases, and 9 bases had no gene match. Germline lookup yields CDR1 LGHDT and CDR2 YNNKEL (reference sequence). The CDR3 spans 15 residues. The CDR3 is CASSTIGGAGYEQYF. DNA for the CDR3: TGTGCCAGCAGCACAATCGGGGGGGCGGGCTACGAGCAGTACTTC.

The J gene is TRBJ2-7, the V gene TRBV6-5; the D call may be TRBD1 or TRBD2 (5 bases each). CDR1 and CDR2 (germline): MNHEY, SVGAGI. Trimming took 6 bases from V and 7 from J, leaving 19 bases between them. The CDR3 is 14 residues long. The CDR3 sequence is CASSPGTERWEQYF. In nucleotides, the CDR3 is TGTGCCAGCAGCCCCGGGACCGAGCGTTGGGAGCAGTACTTC.

The chain employs TRBV4-1 and TRBJ2-2, with TRBD1 as a possible D gene (6 bases). V lost 0 bases and J 1 base, leaving 6 bases between the germline ends. CDR3 size: 15 residues. Per germline, CDR1 MGHRA and CDR2 YSYEKL. The CDR3 here is CASSQEGQNTGELFF. In DNA form, the CDR3 reads TGCGCCAGCAGCCAAGAGGGACAGAACACCGGGGAGCTGTTTTTT.

The rearrangement joins TRBV5-1 to TRBJ1-3; TRBD1 matches 10 bases. With 4 bases clipped from V and 6 bases from J, the junction kept 7 bases outside the gene matches. Germline lookup yields CDR1 SGHRS and CDR2 YFSETQ. This CDR3 has 15 residues. In DNA, the CDR3 is TGCGCCAGCAGCCCTGGGACAGGGGTTGCAAACACCATATATTTT. Protein product: CASSPGTGVANTIYF.

The V gene is TRBV7-3, the J gene TRBJ2-2; a weak D match, TRBD2 (5 bases). Between the trimmed V and J ends, which lost 1 base and 6 bases, there was a span of 9 bases. In germline, CDR1 is SGHTA, CDR2 FQGTGA. This CDR3 is built from 14 residues. In DNA form, the CDR3 reads TGTGCCAGCAGCTTAAATAAGGAGGCCGGGGAGCTGTTTTTT. This sequence encodes CASSLNKEAGELFF.

V is TRBV19 and J is TRBJ1-1; 7 nucleotides line up with TRBD1. The CDR3 loop spans 16 amino acids. Germline V gene data show CDR1 as LNHDA and CDR2 as SQIVND (reference sequence). Losses at the gene ends were 4 bases for V and 4 bases for J; bases not matched to a gene: 12. The DNA for the CDR3 is TGTGCCAGTAGTACGCGACAGGGTGGTTCCTTCACTGAAGCTTTCTTT. Its translation: CASSTRQGGSFTEAFF.

The V gene is TRBV30, the J gene TRBJ2-7; D might be TRBD1 (5 bases). This CDR3 has 13 amino acids. The ends were cut back, 1 base at V and 7 bases at J, with 14 bases in the middle. Germline CDR1 and CDR2: GTSNPN and SVGIG (reference sequence). The CDR3 protein is CAWSDSTPGEQYF. The CDR3 DNA reads TGTGCCTGGAGTGATTCCACCCCAGGGGAGCAGTACTTC.

This rearrangement joins TRBV19 to TRBJ2-3; D gene uncertain. V was cut by 4 bases and J by 3 bases, with 8 bases left in between. Germline V CDR1 and CDR2: LNHDA, SQIVND (reference sequence). The CDR3 consists of 13 residues. The CDR3 DNA is TGTGCCAGTAGTAGGGGTTTAACAGATACGCAGTATTTT. Its protein is CASSRGLTDTQYF. Variable domain in full (rest from reference TRBV19 and TRBJ2-3): DGGITQSPKYLFRKEGQNVTLSCEQNLNHDAMYWYRQDPGQGLRLIYYSQIVNDFQKGDIAEGYSVSREKKESFPLTVTSAQKNPTAFYLCASSRGLTDTQYFGPGTRLTVL.

V usage is TRBV11-2 and J usage is TRBJ2-4; 9 positions agree with TRBD1. The CDR3 extends over 19 amino acids. V lost 5 bases, J lost 7 bases, and 21 bases stayed unmatched. CDR1 and CDR2 from the germline V gene are SGHAT and FQNNGV. CDR3 nucleotide sequence: TGTGCCAGCAGCCCACGTCGCACTTCTTTGGACAGGGGAATTAACATTCAGTACTTC. Translated, it gives CASSPRRTSLDRGINIQYF.

This clone occurred once. The chain joins TRBV7-2 to TRBJ1-2; a weak D match, TRBD1 (6 bases). CDR3 length equals 15 residues. The germline gives CDR1 SGHTA, CDR2 FQGNSA. Trimming shortened V by 3 bases and J by 7 bases, and 18 bases separated the two germline ends. CDR3 amino acids: CASSFRRQVFGGYTF. CDR3 nucleotide sequence: TGTGCCAGCAGCTTCCGCAGACAGGTCTTCGGTGGCTACACCTTC.

V usage is TRBV2 and J usage is TRBJ2-7; 9 bases map to TRBD1. Trimming cost V 0 bases and J 7 bases; bases outside gene matches: 7. The CDR3 is made up of 15 amino acids. Germline V CDR1 and CDR2: SNHLY, FYNNEI. The CDR3 loop is CASSEAPGQGSEQYF. CDR3 sequence (DNA): TGTGCCAGCAGTGAAGCCCCGGGACAGGGTAGTGAGCAGTACTTC.

This rearrangement joins TRBV24-1 to TRBJ1-5, with D unclear. The germline CDR1 and CDR2 sequences are KGHDR and SFDVKD. The V and J ends lost 10 bases and 5 bases respectively, with 11 bases between them. The CDR3 sequence is 12 residues long. CDR3 nucleotides: TGTGCCACATCAAGAAGCGATCAGCCCCAGCATTTT. This gives the protein CATSRSDQPQHF.

This clone was observed once. Mismatch with germline at one junction end may stem from a read error. V usage is TRBV9 and J usage is TRBJ2-2; D gene ambiguous. Germline lookup yields CDR1 SGDLS and CDR2 YYNGEE. The CDR3 length is 12 residues. CDR3 in amino acids: CAGSVVAGELFF. The CDR3 DNA reads TGTGCCGGCAGCGTAGTGGCCGGGGAGCTGTTTTTT.

The rearrangement joins TRBV6-5 to TRBJ1-5; unclear D gene. Trimming stripped 5 bases from V and 7 bases from J, with 12 bases between. The CDR3 length is 13 residues. Germline CDR1 reads MNHEY; CDR2 reads SVGAGI. The CDR3 DNA reads TGTGCCAGCAGTCAAAGTCTTGACCAGCCCCAGCATTTT. The encoded protein is CASSQSLDQPQHF.